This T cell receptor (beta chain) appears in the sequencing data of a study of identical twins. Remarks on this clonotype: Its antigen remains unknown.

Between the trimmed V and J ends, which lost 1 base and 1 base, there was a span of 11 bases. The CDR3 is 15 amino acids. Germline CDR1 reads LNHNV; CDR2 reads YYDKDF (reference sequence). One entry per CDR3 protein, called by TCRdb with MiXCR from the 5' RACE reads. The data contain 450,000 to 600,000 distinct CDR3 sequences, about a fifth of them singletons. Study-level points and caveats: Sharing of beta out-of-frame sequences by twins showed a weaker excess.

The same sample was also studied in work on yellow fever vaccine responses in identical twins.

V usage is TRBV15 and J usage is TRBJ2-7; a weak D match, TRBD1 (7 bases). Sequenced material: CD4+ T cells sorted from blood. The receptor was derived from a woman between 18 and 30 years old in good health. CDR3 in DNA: TGTGCCACCAGCAGAGTATCAGGGGGGTCCTACGAGCAGTACTTC. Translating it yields CATSRVSGGSYEQYF.